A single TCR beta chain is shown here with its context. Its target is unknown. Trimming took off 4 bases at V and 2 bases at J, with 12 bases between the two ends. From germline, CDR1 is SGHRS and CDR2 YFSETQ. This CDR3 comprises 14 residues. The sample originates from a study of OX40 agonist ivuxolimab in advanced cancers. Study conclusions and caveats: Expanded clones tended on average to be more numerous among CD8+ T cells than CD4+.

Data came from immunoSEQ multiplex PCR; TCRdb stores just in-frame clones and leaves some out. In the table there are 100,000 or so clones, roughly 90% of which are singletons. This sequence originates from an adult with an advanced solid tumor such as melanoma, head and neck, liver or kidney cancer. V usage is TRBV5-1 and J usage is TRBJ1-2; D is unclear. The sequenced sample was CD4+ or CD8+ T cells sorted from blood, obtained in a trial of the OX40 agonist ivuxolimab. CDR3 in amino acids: CASSAAPGNYGYTF. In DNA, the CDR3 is TGCGCCAGCAGCGCAGCTCCGGGGAACTATGGCTACACCTTC.